This T cell receptor (beta chain) was captured in a study of CD8 T cells in ankylosing spondylitis. Findings and limits, study-wide: Reactive arthritis synovial fluid and blood were previously reported to contain some motif variants. Reportedly, significant enrichment of disease-linked clones occurred in matched ankylosing spondylitis synovial fluid. Blood from ankylosing spondylitis patients appeared to carry a characteristic roughly 8-variant TCR beta motif.

V lost 5 bases and J lost 3, with 11 bases in between. The CDR3 spans 14 residues. Germline loops: CDR1 SGHVS, CDR2 FQNEAQ. This clonotype was seen repeatedly, ten times or more. The antigen remains unidentified. Molecular-barcoded quantitative 5'-RACE produced these TCR beta libraries. Via MiXCR, TCRdb re-called the 5' RACE reads, giving one row per CDR3 protein. The table has 150,000 to 200,000 distinct CDR3 sequences, approximately 13% seen once. The chain uses TRBV7-8 and TRBJ1-3; D not resolved. Sequencing used blood, either unsorted or a sorted T cell fraction (not recorded which). The TCR comes from a female donor with ankylosing spondylitis or in good health (not recorded which). DNA for the CDR3: TGTGCCAGCAGCATAGGGTCGGATGGAAACACCATATATTTT. Protein sequence: CASSIGSDGNTIYF.